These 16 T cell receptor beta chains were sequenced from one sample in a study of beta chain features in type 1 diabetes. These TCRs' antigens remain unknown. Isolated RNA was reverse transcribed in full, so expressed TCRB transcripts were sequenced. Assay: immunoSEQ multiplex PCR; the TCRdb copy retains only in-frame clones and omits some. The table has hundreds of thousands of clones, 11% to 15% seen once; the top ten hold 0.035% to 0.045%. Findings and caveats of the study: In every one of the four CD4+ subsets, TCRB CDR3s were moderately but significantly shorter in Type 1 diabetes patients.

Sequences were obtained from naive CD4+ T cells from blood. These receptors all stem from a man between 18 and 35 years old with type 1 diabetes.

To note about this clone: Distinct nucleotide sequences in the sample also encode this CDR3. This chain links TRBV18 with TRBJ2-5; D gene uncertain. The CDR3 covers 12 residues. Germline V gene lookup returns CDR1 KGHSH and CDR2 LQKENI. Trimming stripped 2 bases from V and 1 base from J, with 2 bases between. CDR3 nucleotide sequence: TGTGCCAGCTCACCAGTCCAAGAGACCCAGTACTTC. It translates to CASSPVQETQYF.

CDR3 nucleotides: TGCAGCGGCCGGCGGGGGGCGAACACCGGGGAGCTGTTTTTT. This sequence encodes CSGRRGANTGELFF. V and J are TRBV29-1 and TRBJ2-2; 8 bases map to TRBD2. Germline V lookup: CDR1 SQVTM, CDR2 ANQGSEA. V was pared by 7 bases and J by 0 bases, with 4 bases of the junction left unmatched. The CDR3 covers 14 residues.

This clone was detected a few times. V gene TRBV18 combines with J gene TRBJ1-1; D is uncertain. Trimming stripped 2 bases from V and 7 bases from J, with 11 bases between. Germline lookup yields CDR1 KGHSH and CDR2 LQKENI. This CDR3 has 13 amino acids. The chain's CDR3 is CASSPGRELEAFF. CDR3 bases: TGTGCCAGCTCACCAGGAAGGGAGCTTGAAGCTTTCTTT.

The CDR3: CASSPGQGGYGYTF. The CDR3 nucleotides are TGTGCCAGCAGTCCAGGGCAGGGAGGATATGGCTACACCTTC. The rearrangement joins TRBV2 to TRBJ1-2, with D possibly matching TRBD1 (5 bases). CDR3 length equals 14 residues. Between the trimmed V and J ends, which lost 5 bases and 5 bases, there was a span of 15 bases. The germline CDR1 and CDR2 sequences are SNHLY and FYNNEI.

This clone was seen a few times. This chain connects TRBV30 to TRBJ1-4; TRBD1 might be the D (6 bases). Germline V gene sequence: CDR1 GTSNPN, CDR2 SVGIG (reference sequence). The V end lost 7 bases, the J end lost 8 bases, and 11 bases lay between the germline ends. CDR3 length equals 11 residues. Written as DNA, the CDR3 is TGTGCCTTTGCTACAGGGGAAAAACTGTTTTTT. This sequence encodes CAFATGEKLFF. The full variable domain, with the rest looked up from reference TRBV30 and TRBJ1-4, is SQTIHQWPATLVQPVGSPLSLECTVEGTSNPNLYWYRQAAGRGLQLLFYSVGIGQISSEVPQNLSASRPQDRQFILSSKKLLLSDSGFYLCAFATGEKLFFGSGTQLSVL.

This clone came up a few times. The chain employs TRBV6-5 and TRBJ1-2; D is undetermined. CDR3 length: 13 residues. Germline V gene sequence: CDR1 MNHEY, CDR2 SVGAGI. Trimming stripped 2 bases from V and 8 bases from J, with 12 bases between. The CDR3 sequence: CASSYGQPEGYTF. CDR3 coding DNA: TGTGCCAGCAGTTACGGCCAACCCGAAGGCTACACCTTC.

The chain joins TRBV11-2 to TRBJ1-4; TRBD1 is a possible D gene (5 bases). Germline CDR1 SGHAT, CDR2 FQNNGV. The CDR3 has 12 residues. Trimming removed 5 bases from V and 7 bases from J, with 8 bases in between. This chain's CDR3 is CASSPQGEKLFF. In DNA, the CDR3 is TGTGCCAGCAGCCCTCAGGGTGAAAAACTGTTTTTT.

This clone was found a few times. CDR3 DNA: TGTGCCAGCCTTCCGGGACTAGCGGACACAGATACGCAGTATTTT. It is translated as CASLPGLADTDTQYF. V gene TRBV18 combines with J gene TRBJ2-3, with 11 nucleotides matching TRBD2. The V gene's germline CDR1 is KGHSH and CDR2 LQKENI. The V and J ends lost 8 bases and 2 bases, in that order; junction bases with no gene match: 6. There are 15 residues in the CDR3.

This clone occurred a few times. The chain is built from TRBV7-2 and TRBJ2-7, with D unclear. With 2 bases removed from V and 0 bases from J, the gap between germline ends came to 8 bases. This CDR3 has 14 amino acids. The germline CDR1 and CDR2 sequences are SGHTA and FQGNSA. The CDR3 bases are TGTGCCAGCAGCTTACGGAGTAGCTCCTACGAGCAGTACTTC. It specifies CASSLRSSSYEQYF.

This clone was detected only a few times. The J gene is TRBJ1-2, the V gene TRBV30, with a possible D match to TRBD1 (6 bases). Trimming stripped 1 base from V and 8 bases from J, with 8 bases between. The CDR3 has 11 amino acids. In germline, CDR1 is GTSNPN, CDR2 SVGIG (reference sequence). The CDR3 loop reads CAWSGRGGYTF. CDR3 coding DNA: TGTGCCTGGAGTGGCAGGGGAGGCTACACCTTC.

This CDR3 is CAWSLRDNQPQHF. The CDR3 region has the DNA TGTGCCTGGAGTCTCAGGGACAATCAGCCCCAGCATTTT. This chain joins TRBV30 and TRBJ1-5; D perhaps matches TRBD1 (5 bases). CDR3 length: 13 amino acids. Trimming stripped 2 bases from V and 3 bases from J, with 8 bases between. Germline V gene sequence: CDR1 GTSNPN, CDR2 SVGIG (reference sequence).

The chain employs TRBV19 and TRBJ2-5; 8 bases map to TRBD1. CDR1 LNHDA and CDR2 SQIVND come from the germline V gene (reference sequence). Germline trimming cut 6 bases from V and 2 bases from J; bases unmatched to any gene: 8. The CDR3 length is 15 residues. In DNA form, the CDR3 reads TGTGCCAGTAGCCAGACAGGGGCTAATCAAGAGACCCAGTACTTC. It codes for CASSQTGANQETQYF.

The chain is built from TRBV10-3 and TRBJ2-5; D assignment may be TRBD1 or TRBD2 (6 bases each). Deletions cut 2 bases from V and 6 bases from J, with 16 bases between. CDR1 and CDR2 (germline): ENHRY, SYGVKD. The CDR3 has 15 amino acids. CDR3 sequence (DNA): TGTGCCATCAGTGAGGCGGGACAACCGCAACAGACCCAGTACTTC. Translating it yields CAISEAGQPQQTQYF.

In nucleotides, the CDR3 is TGTGCCAGCAGCTTGGTTGGGAAGACCCAGTACTTC. Translation: CASSLVGKTQYF. J is TRBJ2-5 and V is TRBV5-4; D gene unclear. V dropped 0 bases and J dropped 6 bases, with 6 bases sitting between them. The germline V gene has CDR1 SGHNT and CDR2 YYREEE (reference sequence). This CDR3 is 12 amino acids long.

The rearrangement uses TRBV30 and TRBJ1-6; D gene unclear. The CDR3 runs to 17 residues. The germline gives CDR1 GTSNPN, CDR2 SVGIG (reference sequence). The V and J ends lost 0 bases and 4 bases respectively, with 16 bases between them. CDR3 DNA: TGTGCCTGGAGTGTGCTCTCGACCTACCGGTATAATTCACCCCTCCACTTT. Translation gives CAWSVLSTYRYNSPLHF.

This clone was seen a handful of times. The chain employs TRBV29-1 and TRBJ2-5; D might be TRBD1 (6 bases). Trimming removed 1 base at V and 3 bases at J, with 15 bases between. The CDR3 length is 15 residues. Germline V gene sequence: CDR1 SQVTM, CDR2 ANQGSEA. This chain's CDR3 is CSVEAPGHRKETQYF. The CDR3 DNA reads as TGCAGCGTTGAAGCTCCGGGACACAGGAAAGAGACCCAGTACTTC.